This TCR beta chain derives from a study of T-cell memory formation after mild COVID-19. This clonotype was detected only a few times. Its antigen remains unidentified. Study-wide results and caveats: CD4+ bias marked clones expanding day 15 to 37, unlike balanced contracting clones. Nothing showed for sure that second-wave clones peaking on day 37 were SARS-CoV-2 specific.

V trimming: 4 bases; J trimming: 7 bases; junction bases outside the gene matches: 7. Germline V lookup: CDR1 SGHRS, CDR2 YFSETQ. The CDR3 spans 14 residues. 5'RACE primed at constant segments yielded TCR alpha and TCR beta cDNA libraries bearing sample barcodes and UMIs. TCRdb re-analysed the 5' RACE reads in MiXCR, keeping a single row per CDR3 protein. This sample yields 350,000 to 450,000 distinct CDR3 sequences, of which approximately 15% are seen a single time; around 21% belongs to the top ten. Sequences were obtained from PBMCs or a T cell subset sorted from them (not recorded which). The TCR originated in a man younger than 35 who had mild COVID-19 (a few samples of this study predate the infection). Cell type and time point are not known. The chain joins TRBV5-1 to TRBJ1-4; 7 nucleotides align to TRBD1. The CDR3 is CASSTGQESEKLFF. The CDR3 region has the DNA TGCGCCAGCAGCACAGGACAGGAAAGTGAAAAACTGTTTTTT.